This passage covers 26 T cell receptor beta chains from one sample sequenced in a study of monozygotic twins with inflammatory bowel disease. TCRdb reprocessed the 5' RACE reads and keeps a single row for each CDR3 protein, giving no DNA. Its listing shows approximately 400,000 distinct CDR3 sequences. Sequenced: blood. These TCRs come from a human donor with ulcerative colitis or Crohn's disease, or a healthy co-twin of an affected twin (not recorded which).

The chain couples TRBV20-1 to TRBJ2-1; TCRdb lists TRBD2, though no DNA is available to test this call. The CDR3 length is 16 residues. From germline, CDR1 is DFQATT and CDR2 SNEGSKA (reference sequence). CDR3: CSARYGGRAPYNEQFF.

The rearrangement uses TRBV11-1 and TRBJ2-1; with no DNA, the TCRdb D assignment of TRBD2 cannot be verified. The CDR3 consists of 17 residues. Germline assignment: CDR1 SGHAT and CDR2 FQDESV (reference sequence). The CDR3 reads CASSLDSGRALYNEQFF.

The chain uses TRBV4-1 and TRBJ1-5. This CDR3 comprises 17 residues. Germline loops: CDR1 MGHRA, CDR2 YSYEKL. CDR3 protein: CASSQRPLGEGHQPQHF.

The rearrangement uses TRBV6-5 and TRBJ1-2. Germline V gene lookup returns CDR1 MNHEY and CDR2 SVGAGI. The CDR3 spans 14 residues. CDR3 protein: CASSHLQTNYGYTF.

This sequence joins TRBV6-6 and TRBJ2-4; absent DNA, TCRdb's TRBD2 call cannot be checked. The germline gives CDR1 MNHNY, CDR2 SVGAGI (reference sequence). CDR3 size: 14 residues. CDR3: CASSPTSGGVGEYF.

The rearrangement uses TRBV7-2 and TRBJ1-3; TCRdb's D call, TRBD1, is unchecked because there is no DNA. This CDR3 contains 15 residues. CDR1 is SGHTA, CDR2 FQGNSA, per germline. CDR3: CASSPTRGSGNTIYF.

This chain uses TRBV6-1 with TRBJ1-5. The length of the CDR3 is 13 residues. Germline V lookup: CDR1 MNHNS, CDR2 SASEGT. The CDR3 spells CASSVESDQPQHF.

The rearrangement uses TRBV11-1 and TRBJ2-1; no DNA is available, so the TRBD2 call from TCRdb remains unchecked. This CDR3 spans 19 amino acids. The germline V gene encodes CDR1 SGHAT and CDR2 FQDESV (reference sequence). The CDR3 protein is CASSYRGLAGEDQSDEQFF. Variable domain in full (rest from reference TRBV11-1 and TRBJ2-1): EAEVAQSPRYKITEKSQAVAFWCDPISGHATLYWYRQILGQGPELLVQFQDESVVDDSQLPKDRFSAERLKGVDSTLKIQPAELGDSAMYLCASSYRGLAGEDQSDEQFFGPGTRLTVL.

V and J are TRBV24-1 and TRBJ2-6; with no DNA, the TCRdb D assignment of TRBD1 cannot be verified. This CDR3 has 20 amino acids. Germline V gene lookup returns CDR1 KGHDR and CDR2 SFDVKD. The chain's CDR3 is CATSDPTGGRLLSGANVLTF.

The genes are TRBV5-1 and TRBJ2-7. The germline V gene has CDR1 SGHRS and CDR2 YFSETQ. The CDR3 covers 14 residues. CDR3 sequence: CASSSEFSLREQYF. The whole variable domain, filled in from reference TRBV5-1 and TRBJ2-7, reads KAGVTQTPRYLIKTRGQQVTLSCSPISGHRSVSWYQQTPGQGLQFLFEYFSETQRNKGNFPGRFSGRQFSNSRSEMNVSTLELGDSALYLCASSSEFSLREQYFGPGTRLTVT.

This chain uses TRBV27 with TRBJ2-7; TCRdb selects TRBD1, and the lack of DNA leaves this call unchecked. The CDR3 extends over 16 amino acids. The germline gives CDR1 MNHEY, CDR2 SMNVEV (reference sequence). CDR3 protein: CASSPRGTGRTYEQYF.

The chain couples TRBV5-1 to TRBJ2-2; lacking DNA, the TRBD2 call made by TCRdb goes unchecked. Germline V gene data show CDR1 as SGHRS and CDR2 as YFSETQ. The CDR3 runs 15 residues. CDR3 in amino acids: CASAPSGGNTGELFF.

The chain combines TRBV4-3 with TRBJ1-2; the D gene TCRdb calls, TRBD1, cannot be checked with no DNA. Germline V gene lookup returns CDR1 LGHNA and CDR2 YSLEER. This CDR3 comprises 12 residues. Here the CDR3 reads CASSQAGMSYTF.

The rearrangement uses TRBV2 and TRBJ2-3. The CDR3 consists of 15 residues. Germline V gene lookup returns CDR1 SNHLY and CDR2 FYNNEI. The CDR3 loop is CASSAGRASTDTQYF. Full variable domain (outside the CDR3, taken from reference TRBV2 and TRBJ2-3): EPEVTQTPSHQVTQMGQEVILRCVPISNHLYFYWYRQILGQKVEFLVSFYNNEISEKSEIFDDQFSVERPDGSNFTLKIRSTKLEDSAMYFCASSAGRASTDTQYFGPGTRLTVL.

This chain joins TRBV7-2 and TRBJ2-7; TCRdb reports TRBD1, a call that lacks DNA to check it against. Germline CDR1 and CDR2: SGHTA and FQGNSA. The CDR3 is 15 amino acids. The CDR3 loop reads CASSKRTGESYEQYF.

The V gene is TRBV6-1, the J gene TRBJ2-2; as DNA is missing, the TRBD1 call by TCRdb cannot be tested. This CDR3 region has 13 residues. Germline CDR1 and CDR2: MNHNS and SASEGT. The CDR3 reads CASTSGGPRELFF.

The J gene is TRBJ2-1, the V gene TRBV2; TCRdb lists TRBD1, though no DNA is available to test this call. Germline CDR1 is SNHLY and CDR2 is FYNNEI. CDR3 length: 16 amino acids. This chain's CDR3 is CASSILLGGLHDEQFF.

The chain joins TRBV12-3 or TRBV12-4 to TRBJ1-1. The CDR3 is made up of 11 amino acids. The CDR3 sequence is CASTLGTEAFF.

This rearrangement joins TRBV4-1 to TRBJ2-5; the TCRdb D gene call, TRBD1, has no DNA to confirm it. This CDR3 has 15 amino acids. Germline values: CDR1 MGHRA, CDR2 YSYEKL. This CDR3 reads CASSQDRGTQETQYF.

V is TRBV10-3 and J is TRBJ2-7; TCRdb selects TRBD2, and the lack of DNA leaves this call unchecked. This CDR3 has 13 residues. The V gene's germline CDR1 is ENHRY and CDR2 SYGVKD. The CDR3 loop reads CAIQLPSSYEQYF.

This chain links TRBV20-1 with TRBJ2-7; TCRdb returns TRBD2, unconfirmable since there is no DNA. The V gene's germline CDR1 is DFQATT and CDR2 SNEGSKA (reference sequence). The CDR3 has 15 residues. The CDR3 protein is CSARDSAGGLREQYF.

The V and J genes are TRBV20-1 and TRBJ2-7. This CDR3 contains 15 residues. CDR1 is DFQATT and CDR2 is SNEGSKA in the germline V gene (reference sequence). Here the CDR3 reads CSARPDLLSSYEQYF.

This chain links TRBV9 with TRBJ1-6. The CDR3 has 15 amino acids. The germline V gene has CDR1 SGDLS and CDR2 YYNGEE. CDR3 amino acids: CASSVDPGLNSPLHF.

This sequence joins TRBV6-1 and TRBJ1-2; TCRdb's assignment of TRBD1 cannot be checked, as there is no DNA. The CDR3 has 14 amino acids. Germline CDR1 reads MNHNS; CDR2 reads SASEGT. The CDR3: CASRTDRHPSRYTF.

The rearrangement joins TRBV10-3 to TRBJ2-1; the TCRdb call, TRBD2, lacks DNA for checking. The CDR3 contains 14 residues. Germline CDR1 is ENHRY and CDR2 is SYGVKD. The CDR3 protein is CAISESGGKNEQFF.

This rearrangement joins TRBV4-1 to TRBJ1-4; TCRdb lists TRBD1, though no DNA is available to test this call. CDR3 length: 16 residues. Germline lookup yields CDR1 MGHRA and CDR2 YSYEKL. The CDR3 is CASSQERGQGTRKLFF.